This T cell receptor (beta chain) was sequenced for a study of blood T cell repertoires in COVID-19. The overall study: COVID-19 samples, acute and convalescent, were from the United States, Italy and Spain.

Unmatched junction bases numbered 4, after V lost 4 bases and J lost 4 bases. The germline V gene encodes CDR1 MNHEY and CDR2 SMNVEV (reference sequence). The CDR3 extends over 16 amino acids. Authors' analysis steps: For nucleated cells, counts were estimated from reference gene primer amplification. Here immunoSEQ multiplex PCR was the method, and the copy in TCRdb shows in-frame clones only, minus some. V, J and clone size are those of that table, while D and trimming were read from the DNA. Among about 79,000 clones listed, roughly 91% were seen once. This clone was seen more than once but under ten times.

The chain employs TRBV27 and TRBJ2-4; 13 bases line up with TRBD2. This receptor was taken from a man aged 70-80 years with active or convalescent COVID-19. The sequencing sample was made of peripheral blood. Here the CDR3 reads CASSSGLAGWKNIQYF. DNA of the CDR3: TGTGCCAGCAGTTCGGGACTAGCGGGATGGAAAAACATTCAGTACTTC.